Reported below is one T cell receptor (beta chain). Its antigen is still unknown. The identical CDR3 is also encoded by other nucleotide sequences in the sample. Healthy donors of bone marrow made up the group. Likely unrecorded immune exposures existed in these nominally healthy donors. The sample belongs to a study of cytomegalovirus exposure and HLA in healthy donors. The study, taken as a whole, reports: Further analysis was carried out later, and it showed several of the most significant clusters appearing linked to common viral pathogens. Cytomegalovirus association was assigned to about 150 TCR beta chains.

With 60 Vbeta and 13 Jbeta primers, the PCR was carried out. The protocol was immunoSEQ multiplex PCR, while the TCRdb copy is restricted to in-frame clones and leaves out a portion. The sample includes 150,000 to 200,000 clones, less than 90% seen only once; the top ten take around 4.3%. This CDR3 contains 15 residues. V was pared by 4 bases and J by 3 bases, with 9 bases of the junction left unmatched. Per the germline V gene, CDR1 is GTSNPN and CDR2 is SVGIG (reference sequence). The specimen sequenced was PBMCs. The chain links TRBV30 to TRBJ2-3; 8 bases map to TRBD1. The receptor's source is a man in his fifties in good health and CMV-seropositive. The CDR3 nucleotides read TGTGCCTGGACCACACTTCGACAGGGGACAGATACGCAGTATTTT. Its protein product is CAWTTLRQGTDTQYF.